The 23 T cell receptor beta chains below were found in one sample sequenced in a study of response to subunit inactivated influenza vaccine. TCRdb reanalysed the RT-PCR reads using MiXCR and keeps one entry per CDR3 protein. This table has about 780,000 distinct CDR3 sequences, about 18% appearing once. Sequencing was performed on PBMCs from blood, taken roughly 5 days after vaccination. The receptors here all came from a middle-aged man who received an inactivated influenza vaccine.

This clonotype was observed at least ten times. The rearrangement links TRBV12-3 or TRBV12-4 to TRBJ2-2; D possibly corresponds to TRBD2 (6 bases). Trimming took off 6 bases at V and 7 bases at J, with 15 bases between the two ends. The CDR3 is made up of 14 amino acids. The CDR3 loop is CASSPSRRGGELFF. DNA for the CDR3: TGTGCCAGCAGCCCCTCGCGGCGGGGCGGGGAGCTGTTTTTT.

The chain's CDR3 is CSARDRSASSYEQYF. CDR3 in DNA: TGCAGTGCTAGAGATCGGAGCGCCAGCTCCTACGAGCAGTACTTC. The gene calls are TRBV20-1 and TRBJ2-7; no definite D call. V was shortened by 0 bases and J by 0 bases, with 12 bases between the two germline ends. CDR3 length equals 15 residues. Germline lookup yields CDR1 DFQATT and CDR2 SNEGSKA (reference sequence).

A few counts support this clonotype. The chain has TRBV28 and TRBJ2-3, with 9 bases matching TRBD2. The CDR3 is 17 residues long. Germline V lookup: CDR1 MDHEN, CDR2 SYDVKM. V shed 8 bases and J 3 bases; nucleotides not matched to a gene: 15. The CDR3 is CASASRLAVVQTDTQYF. DNA for the CDR3: TGTGCCAGCGCATCCCGACTAGCGGTAGTGCAGACAGATACGCAGTATTTT. The full variable domain, its missing parts supplied by reference TRBV28 and TRBJ2-3, is DVKVTQSSRYLVKRTGEKVFLECVQDMDHENMFWYRQDPGLGLRLIYFSYDVKMKEKGDIPEGYSVSREKKERFSLILESASTNQTSMYLCASASRLAVVQTDTQYFGPGTRLTVL.

This chain uses TRBV10-2 with TRBJ2-5; possibly TRBD2 for D (6 bases). V was cut by 4 bases and J by 1 base, with 10 bases left in between. Germline V CDR1 and CDR2: WSHSY, SAAADI. The CDR3 is made up of 14 amino acids. The CDR3 DNA sequence: TGCGCCAGCAGTGTACCGGGACTCCAAGAGACCCAGTACTTC. Protein product: CASSVPGLQETQYF.

This clonotype was seen repeatedly, ten times or more. This chain links TRBV29-1 with TRBJ2-1; tentative D call: TRBD1 (5 bases). Germline CDR1 is SQVTM and CDR2 is ANQGSEA. CDR3 length equals 13 residues. Trimming took 7 bases from V and 9 from J, leaving 19 bases between them. In nucleotides, the CDR3 is TGCAGCGGAGAAAGGGGCGCGCCGGGTGAGCAGTTCTTC. It translates to CSGERGAPGEQFF.

The chain has TRBV12-3 or TRBV12-4 and TRBJ2-2, with 7 positions matching TRBD2. This CDR3 spans 15 amino acids. Trimming at V came to 5 bases and at J to 1 base, leaving 4 bases not matched to a gene. The DNA of the CDR3 is TGTGCCAGCAGTCTTCTAGCGGAGAACACCGGGGAGCTGTTTTTT. Protein product: CASSLLAENTGELFF.

This clonotype was found a few times. V is TRBV6-1 and J is TRBJ2-3, with a weak D call TRBD2 (6 bases). The CDR3 is made up of 16 amino acids. Germline V gives CDR1 MNHNS, CDR2 SASEGT. The V and J ends lost 5 bases and 3 bases respectively, with 18 bases between them. This CDR3 is CASSLSGLPLTDTQYF. In DNA form, the CDR3 reads TGTGCCAGCAGTCTGTCTGGACTACCGTTGACAGATACGCAGTATTTT.

The chain has TRBV28 and TRBJ1-2; D ambiguous. Trimming cost V 8 bases and J 5 bases, with 6 bases left between them. CDR1 is MDHEN, CDR2 SYDVKM, per germline. The CDR3 loop spans 10 amino acids. This CDR3 reads CASFQYGYTF. CDR3 DNA: TGTGCCAGCTTCCAGTATGGCTACACCTTC.

This clonotype was recorded a few times. The rearrangement links TRBV5-1 to TRBJ2-1, with 7 bases that match TRBD2. V dropped 4 bases and J dropped 6; count of bases not matched to a gene: 7. The CDR3 length is 14 residues. CDR1 SGHRS and CDR2 YFSETQ come from the germline V gene. The DNA of the CDR3 is TGCGCCAGCAGCGCGGGAGTGGGTGTCAATGAGCAGTTCTTC. This translates into CASSAGVGVNEQFF.

The chain employs TRBV18 and TRBJ2-1; 9 bases line up with TRBD2. The CDR3 has 16 amino acids. After removal of 3 bases from V and 7 bases from J, the junction contained 10 bases not matched to a gene. Germline V gene lookup returns CDR1 KGHSH and CDR2 LQKENI. The CDR3 nucleotides are TGTGCCAGCTCACCCGTTAGCGGGAGCAGGGCTAATGAGCAGTTCTTC. Amino acids: CASSPVSGSRANEQFF.

The chain recombines TRBV20-1 with TRBJ2-7, with 10 bases matching TRBD2. This CDR3 comprises 16 residues. CDR1 DFQATT and CDR2 SNEGSKA come from the germline V gene (reference sequence). V lost 0 bases and J lost 7; bases outside the gene matches: 12. The CDR3 DNA sequence: TGCAGTGCTAGAGATGAAGGAGCGGGAGGGGCGGGGGAGCAGTACTTC. This encodes CSARDEGAGGAGEQYF.

This clonotype was seen more than once but under ten times. The J gene is TRBJ1-2, the V gene TRBV9; D gene ambiguous. With 0 bases removed from V and 8 bases from J, the gap between germline ends came to 8 bases. CDR1 and CDR2 (germline): SGDLS, YYNGEE. This CDR3 has 12 amino acids. Written as DNA, the CDR3 is TGTGCCAGCAGCGTAGGCCTTGGGGGCTACACCTTC. Encoded protein: CASSVGLGGYTF.

In nucleotides, the CDR3 is TGTGCCAGCAGCCTACAGAGCTCCTATAATTCACCCCTCCACTTT. Translation gives CASSLQSSYNSPLHF. This chain joins TRBV6-1 and TRBJ1-6; D remains ambiguous. The germline gives CDR1 MNHNS, CDR2 SASEGT. V shed 6 bases and J shed 0 bases, with 9 bases lying between them. CDR3 length equals 15 residues.

The chain joins TRBV7-9 to TRBJ1-1; D gene unclear. The CDR3 runs to 14 residues. Germline-derived CDR1 and CDR2 are SEHNR and FQNEAQ (reference sequence). Trimming took off 10 bases at V and 4 bases at J, with 19 bases between the two ends. This chain's CDR3 is CATLKTRLFTEAFF. As DNA, the CDR3 is TGTGCCACCCTTAAGACCCGATTATTCACTGAAGCTTTCTTT. Combining the CDR3 with reference TRBV7-9 and TRBJ1-1 gives the whole variable domain DTGVSQNPRHKITKRGQNVTFRCDPISEHNRLYWYRQTLGQGPEFLTYFQNEAQLEKSRLLSDRFSAERPKGSFSTLEIQRTEQGDSAMYLCATLKTRLFTEAFFGQGTRLTVV.

V usage is TRBV5-5 and J usage is TRBJ2-5, with 8 bases fitting TRBD1. Germline V CDR1 and CDR2: SGHKS, YYEKEE (reference sequence). The CDR3 is made up of 17 amino acids. V was pared by 0 bases and J by 2 bases, with 9 bases of the junction left unmatched. The CDR3 DNA is TGTGCCAGCAGCTTGGGACAGGGGTATGGAGGACAAGAGACCCAGTACTTC. Translating it yields CASSLGQGYGGQETQYF.

There are many counts of this clonotype. V and J are TRBV4-3 and TRBJ2-5; 7 bases are shared with TRBD1. This CDR3 has 14 amino acids. With 1 base clipped from V and 5 bases from J, the junction kept 4 bases outside the gene matches. Germline lookup yields CDR1 LGHNA and CDR2 YSLEER. DNA for the CDR3: TGCGCCAGCAGCCAAGGACAGGGACGGGAGACCCAGTACTTC. Translation gives CASSQGQGRETQYF.

This clonotype showed up just a few times. The rearrangement links TRBV7-3 to TRBJ2-1; tentative D call: TRBD2 (6 bases). This CDR3 contains 14 residues. Germline-derived CDR1 and CDR2 are SGHTA and FQGTGA. V lost 3 bases, J lost 4 bases, and 10 bases lay in between. CDR3 amino acids: CASSFGGVYNEQFF. The CDR3 DNA is TGTGCCAGCAGCTTCGGAGGGGTATACAATGAGCAGTTCTTC.

The chain joins TRBV28 to TRBJ2-2, with a tentative D call TRBD1 (5 bases). The CDR3 contains 14 residues. The ends were cut back, 7 bases at V and 4 bases at J, with 13 bases in the middle. Per the germline V gene, CDR1 is MDHEN and CDR2 is SYDVKM. The CDR3 region has the DNA TGTGCCAGCAAGTGGGGCTCTCGCACCGGGGAGCTGTTTTTT. It translates to CASKWGSRTGELFF.

Regarding this clonotype: This sequence may be a read error, since a much larger clone differs from it by one base. The V gene is TRBV5-1, the J gene TRBJ2-3; 14 nucleotides match TRBD2. Germline CDR1 and CDR2: SGHRS and YFSETQ. The CDR3 sequence is 16 residues long. The CDR3 bases are TGCGCCAGCAGCCAAGGACTAGCGGGAGGTACAGATACGCATTATTTT. The encoded protein is CASSQGLAGGTDTHYF.

J is TRBJ2-2 and V is TRBV20-1; 8 bases map to TRBD1. CDR1 and CDR2 (germline): DFQATT, SNEGSKA (reference sequence). This CDR3 is built from 13 residues. V shed 1 base and J 10 bases; nucleotides not matched to a gene: 5. The CDR3 protein is CSARARDRSELFF. CDR3 nucleotides: TGCAGTGCTAGAGCCCGGGACAGGTCGGAGCTGTTTTTT.

The table lists this clonotype with a few counts. V gene TRBV5-1 combines with J gene TRBJ2-3; D perhaps matches TRBD2 (6 bases). Germline V gene data show CDR1 as SGHRS and CDR2 as YFSETQ. Trimming removed 3 bases at V and 4 bases at J, with 12 bases between. The CDR3 has 14 amino acids. The CDR3 loop is CASSSQGGSDTQYF. CDR3 DNA sequence: TGCGCCAGCAGCTCCCAGGGAGGATCAGATACGCAGTATTTT.

V usage is TRBV19 and J usage is TRBJ2-3; D gene uncertain. From germline, CDR1 is LNHDA and CDR2 SQIVND (reference sequence). This CDR3 region has 13 residues. Trimming removed 5 bases at V and 2 bases at J, with 8 bases between. CDR3 sequence: CASSLRTTDTQYF. The CDR3 region has the DNA TGTGCCAGTAGTCTTCGGACCACAGATACGCAGTATTTT.

This clonotype has only a few counts. CDR3 loop: CASSGGRTRNEQFF. The CDR3 DNA follows: TGCGCCAGCAGCGGAGGGCGGACGAGAAATGAGCAGTTCTTC. The J gene is TRBJ2-1, the V gene TRBV5-1; maybe TRBD2 (6 bases). Trimming shortened V by 4 bases and J by 7 bases, and 15 bases separated the two germline ends. CDR1 and CDR2 (germline): SGHRS, YFSETQ. This CDR3 is 14 amino acids long. The full variable domain, rest sourced from reference TRBV5-1 and TRBJ2-1, is KAGVTQTPRYLIKTRGQQVTLSCSPISGHRSVSWYQQTPGQGLQFLFEYFSETQRNKGNFPGRFSGRQFSNSRSEMNVSTLELGDSALYLCASSGGRTRNEQFFGPGTRLTVL.